This T cell receptor (beta chain) was recorded in a study of blood T cell repertoires in COVID-19. Study as a whole: Acute and convalescent COVID-19 specimens originated in the United States, Italy and Spain. The analysed material was cDNA or gDNA that came from T cells, B-cell-depleted T cells, or PBMCs.

The germline V and J ends were trimmed by 2 bases and 1 base, with 9 bases remaining between them. CDR1 MDHEN and CDR2 SYDVKM come from the germline V gene. The CDR3 runs 15 residues. The repertoire was sequenced with immunoSEQ multiplex PCR; TCRdb's copy has only in-frame clones and lacks some. There are under 300,000 clones in the sample; 86% occur only once, and roughly an eighth lies in the top ten. The chain couples TRBV28 to TRBJ1-3; D perhaps matches TRBD1 (5 bases). The sequenced sample consisted of peripheral blood. The receptor was isolated from a man of 80 years or more with acute or convalescent COVID-19. The CDR3 coding sequence is TGTGCCAGCAGTTTAGAGGGGACTTCTGGAAACACCATATATTTT. Translated, it gives CASSLEGTSGNTIYF. Complete variable domain (other parts from reference TRBV28 and TRBJ1-3): DVKVTQSSRYLVKRTGEKVFLECVQDMDHENMFWYRQDPGLGLRLIYFSYDVKMKEKGDIPEGYSVSREKKERFSLILESASTNQTSMYLCASSLEGTSGNTIYFGEGSWLTVV.